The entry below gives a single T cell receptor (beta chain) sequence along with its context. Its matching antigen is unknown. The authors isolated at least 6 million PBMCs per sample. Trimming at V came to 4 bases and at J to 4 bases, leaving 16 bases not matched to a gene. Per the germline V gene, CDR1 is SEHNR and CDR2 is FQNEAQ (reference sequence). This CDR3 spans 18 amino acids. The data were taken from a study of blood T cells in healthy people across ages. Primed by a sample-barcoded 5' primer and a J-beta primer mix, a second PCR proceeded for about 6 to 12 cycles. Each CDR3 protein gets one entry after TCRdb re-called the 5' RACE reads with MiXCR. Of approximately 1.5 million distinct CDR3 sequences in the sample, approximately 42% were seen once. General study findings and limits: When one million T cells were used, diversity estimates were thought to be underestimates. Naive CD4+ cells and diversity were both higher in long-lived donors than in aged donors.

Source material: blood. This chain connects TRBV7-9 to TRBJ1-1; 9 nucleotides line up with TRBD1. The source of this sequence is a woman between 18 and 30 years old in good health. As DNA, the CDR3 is TGTGCCAGCAGCTACTCCACGGGACAGGGACTTTTGGGCACTGAAGCTTTCTTT. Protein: CASSYSTGQGLLGTEAFF.